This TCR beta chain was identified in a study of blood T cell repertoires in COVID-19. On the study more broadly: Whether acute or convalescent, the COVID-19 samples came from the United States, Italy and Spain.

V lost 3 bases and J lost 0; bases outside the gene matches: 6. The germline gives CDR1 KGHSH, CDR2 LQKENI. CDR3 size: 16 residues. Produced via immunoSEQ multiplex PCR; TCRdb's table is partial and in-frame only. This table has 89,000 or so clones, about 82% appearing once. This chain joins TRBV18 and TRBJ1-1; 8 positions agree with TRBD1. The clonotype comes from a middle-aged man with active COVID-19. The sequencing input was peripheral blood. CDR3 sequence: CASSPFDRGLNTEAFF. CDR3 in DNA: TGTGCCAGCTCACCGTTCGACAGGGGATTGAACACTGAAGCTTTCTTT.